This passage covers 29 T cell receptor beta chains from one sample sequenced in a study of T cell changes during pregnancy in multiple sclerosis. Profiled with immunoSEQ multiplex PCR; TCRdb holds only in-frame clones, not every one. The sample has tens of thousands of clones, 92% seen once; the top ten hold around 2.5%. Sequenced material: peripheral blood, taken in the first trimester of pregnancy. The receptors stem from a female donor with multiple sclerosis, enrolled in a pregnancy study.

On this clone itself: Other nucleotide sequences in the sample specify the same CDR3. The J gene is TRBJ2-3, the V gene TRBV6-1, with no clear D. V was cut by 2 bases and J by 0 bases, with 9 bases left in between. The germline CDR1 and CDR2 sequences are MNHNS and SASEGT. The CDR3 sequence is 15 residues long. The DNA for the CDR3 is TGTGCCAGCAGTGAAAGTTCTGGCAGCACAGATACGCAGTATTTT. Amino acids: CASSESSGSTDTQYF.

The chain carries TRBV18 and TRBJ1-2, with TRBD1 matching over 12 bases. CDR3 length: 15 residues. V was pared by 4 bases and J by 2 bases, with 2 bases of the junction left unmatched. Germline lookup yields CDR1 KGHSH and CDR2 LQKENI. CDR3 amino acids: CASSLGTGGNYGYTF. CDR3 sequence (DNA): TGTGCCAGCTCACTAGGGACAGGGGGCAACTATGGCTACACCTTC.

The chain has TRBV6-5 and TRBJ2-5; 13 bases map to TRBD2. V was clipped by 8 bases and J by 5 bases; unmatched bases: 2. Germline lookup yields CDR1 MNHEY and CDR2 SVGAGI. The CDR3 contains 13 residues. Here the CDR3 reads CASGLAGAETQYF. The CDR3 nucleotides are TGTGCCAGCGGACTAGCGGGAGCGGAGACCCAGTACTTC.

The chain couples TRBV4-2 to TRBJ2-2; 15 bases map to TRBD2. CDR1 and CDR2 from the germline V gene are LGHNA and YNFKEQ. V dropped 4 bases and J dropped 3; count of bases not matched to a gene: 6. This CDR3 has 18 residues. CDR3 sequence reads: CASSRTSGRARYTGELFF. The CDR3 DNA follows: TGTGCCAGCAGCCGGACTAGCGGGAGGGCCAGGTACACCGGGGAGCTGTTTTTT.

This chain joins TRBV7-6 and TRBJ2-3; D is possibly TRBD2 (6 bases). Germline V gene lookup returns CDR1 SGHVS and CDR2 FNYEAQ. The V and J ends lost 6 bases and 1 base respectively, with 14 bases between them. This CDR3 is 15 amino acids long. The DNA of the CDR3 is TGTGCCAGCAGGGAGGGCGGAGGGGGCACAGATACGCAGTATTTT. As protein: CASREGGGGTDTQYF.

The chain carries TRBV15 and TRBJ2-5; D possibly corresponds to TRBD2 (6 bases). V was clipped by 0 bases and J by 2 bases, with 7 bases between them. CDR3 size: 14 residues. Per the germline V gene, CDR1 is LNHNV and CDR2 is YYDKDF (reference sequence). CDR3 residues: CATSRDREQETQYF. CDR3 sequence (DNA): TGTGCCACCAGCAGAGATCGGGAGCAAGAGACCCAGTACTTC.

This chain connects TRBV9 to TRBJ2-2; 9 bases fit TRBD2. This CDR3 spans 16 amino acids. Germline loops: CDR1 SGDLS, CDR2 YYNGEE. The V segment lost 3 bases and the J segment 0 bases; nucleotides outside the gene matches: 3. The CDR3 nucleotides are TGTGCCAGCAGCGCGTTAGCGGGAGCGAACACCGGGGAGCTGTTTTTT. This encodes CASSALAGANTGELFF.

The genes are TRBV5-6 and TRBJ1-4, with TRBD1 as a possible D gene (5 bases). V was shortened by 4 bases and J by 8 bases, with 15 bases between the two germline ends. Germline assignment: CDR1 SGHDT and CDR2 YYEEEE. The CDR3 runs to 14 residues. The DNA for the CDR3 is TGTGCCAGCAGCCGTTGGGCTGGGGGGGAAAAACTGTTTTTT. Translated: CASSRWAGGEKLFF. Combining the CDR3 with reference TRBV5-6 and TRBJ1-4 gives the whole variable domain DAGVTQSPTHLIKTRGQQVTLRCSPKSGHDTVSWYQQALGQGPQFIFQYYEEEERQRGNFPDRFSGHQFPNYSSELNVNALLLGDSALYLCASSRWAGGEKLFFGSGTQLSVL.

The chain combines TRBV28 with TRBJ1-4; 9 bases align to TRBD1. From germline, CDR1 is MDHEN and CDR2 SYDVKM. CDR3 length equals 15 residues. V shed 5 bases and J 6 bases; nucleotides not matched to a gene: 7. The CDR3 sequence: CASSPRDRVDEKLFF. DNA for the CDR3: TGTGCCAGCAGTCCCCGGGACAGGGTAGATGAAAAACTGTTTTTT.

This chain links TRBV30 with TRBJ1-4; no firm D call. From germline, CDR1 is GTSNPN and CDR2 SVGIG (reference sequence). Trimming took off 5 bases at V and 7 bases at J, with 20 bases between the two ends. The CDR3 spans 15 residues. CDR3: CAWGAHDGVAEKLFF. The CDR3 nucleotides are TGTGCCTGGGGTGCACATGACGGAGTGGCTGAAAAACTGTTTTTT.

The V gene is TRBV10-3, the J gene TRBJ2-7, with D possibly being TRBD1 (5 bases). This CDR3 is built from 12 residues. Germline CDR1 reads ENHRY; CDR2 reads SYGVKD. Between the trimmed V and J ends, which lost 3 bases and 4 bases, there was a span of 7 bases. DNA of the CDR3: TGTGCCATCAGTGAACAGGAGTACGAGCAGTACTTC. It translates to CAISEQEYEQYF.

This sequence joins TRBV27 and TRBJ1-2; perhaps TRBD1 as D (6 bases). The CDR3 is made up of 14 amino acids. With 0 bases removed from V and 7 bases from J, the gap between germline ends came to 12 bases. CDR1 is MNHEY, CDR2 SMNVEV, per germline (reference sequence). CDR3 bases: TGTGCCAGCAGTTTATCGGCAGGGGTGAGTGGCTACACCTTC. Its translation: CASSLSAGVSGYTF.

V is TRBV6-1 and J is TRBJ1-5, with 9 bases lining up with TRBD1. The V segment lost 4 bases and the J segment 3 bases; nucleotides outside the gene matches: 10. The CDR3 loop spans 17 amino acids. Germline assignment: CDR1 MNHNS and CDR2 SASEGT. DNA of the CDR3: TGTGCCAGCAGTGCTCTGACAGGGGGAGAGGCCAATCAGCCCCAGCATTTT. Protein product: CASSALTGGEANQPQHF.

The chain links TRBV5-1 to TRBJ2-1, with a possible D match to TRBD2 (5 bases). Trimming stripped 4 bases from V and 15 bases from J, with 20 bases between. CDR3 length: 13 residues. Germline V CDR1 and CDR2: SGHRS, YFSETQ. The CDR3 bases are TGCGCCAGCAGCGGAGGACCTCCCCCCAAGCCGTTCTTC. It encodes CASSGGPPPKPFF.

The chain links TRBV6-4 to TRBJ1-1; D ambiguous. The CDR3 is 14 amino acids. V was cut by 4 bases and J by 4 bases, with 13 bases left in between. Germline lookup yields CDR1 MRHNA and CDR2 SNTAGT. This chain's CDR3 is CASSARVGSTEAFF. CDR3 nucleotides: TGTGCCAGCAGTGCGAGGGTTGGGAGCACTGAAGCTTTCTTT.

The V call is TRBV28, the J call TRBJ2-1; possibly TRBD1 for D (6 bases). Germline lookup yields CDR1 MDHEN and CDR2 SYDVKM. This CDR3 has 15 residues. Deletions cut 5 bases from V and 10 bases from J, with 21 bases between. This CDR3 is CASSPPNPTGYEQFF. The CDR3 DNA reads TGTGCCAGCAGTCCACCGAACCCCACAGGGTACGAGCAGTTCTTC. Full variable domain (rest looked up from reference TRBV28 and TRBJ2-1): DVKVTQSSRYLVKRTGEKVFLECVQDMDHENMFWYRQDPGLGLRLIYFSYDVKMKEKGDIPEGYSVSREKKERFSLILESASTNQTSMYLCASSPPNPTGYEQFFGPGTRLTVL.

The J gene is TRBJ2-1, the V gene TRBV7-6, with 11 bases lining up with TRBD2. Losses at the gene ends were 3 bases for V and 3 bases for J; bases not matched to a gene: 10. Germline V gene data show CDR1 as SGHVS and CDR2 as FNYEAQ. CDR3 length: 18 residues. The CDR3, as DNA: TGTGCCAGCAGCTTTAGTGTGGCTAGCGGGGGGTACTACAATGAGCAGTTCTTC. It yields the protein CASSFSVASGGYYNEQFF.

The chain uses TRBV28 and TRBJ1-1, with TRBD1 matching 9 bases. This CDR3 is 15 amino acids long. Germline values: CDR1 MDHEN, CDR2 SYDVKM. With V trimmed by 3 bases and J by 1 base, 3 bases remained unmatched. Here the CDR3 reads CASSLLGQGNTEAFF. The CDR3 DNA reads TGTGCCAGCAGTTTGTTGGGACAGGGGAACACTGAAGCTTTCTTT.

The CDR3: CASSAGLLKETQYF. The CDR3, as DNA: TGTGCCAGCAGCGCGGGACTTTTGAAAGAGACCCAGTACTTC. The chain links TRBV5-4 to TRBJ2-5, with a possible D match to TRBD2 (6 bases). The CDR3 has 14 amino acids. V lost 4 bases to trimming and J lost 3 bases, with 13 bases between them. In germline, CDR1 is SGHNT, CDR2 YYREEE (reference sequence).

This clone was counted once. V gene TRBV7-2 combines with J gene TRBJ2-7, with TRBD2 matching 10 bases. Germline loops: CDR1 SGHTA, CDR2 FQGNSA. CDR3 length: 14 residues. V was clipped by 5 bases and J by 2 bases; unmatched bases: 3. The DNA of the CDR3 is TGTGCCAGCAGCCCCACTAGCGGGGCCTACGAGCAGTACTTC. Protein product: CASSPTSGAYEQYF.

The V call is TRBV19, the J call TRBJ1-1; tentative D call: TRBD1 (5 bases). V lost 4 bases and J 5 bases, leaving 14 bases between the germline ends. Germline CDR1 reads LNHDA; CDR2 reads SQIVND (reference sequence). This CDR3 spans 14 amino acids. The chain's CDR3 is CASSRSGGFTEAFF. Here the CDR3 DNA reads TGTGCCAGTAGTAGGTCCGGGGGGTTTACTGAAGCTTTCTTT. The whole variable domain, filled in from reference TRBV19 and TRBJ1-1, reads DGGITQSPKYLFRKEGQNVTLSCEQNLNHDAMYWYRQDPGQGLRLIYYSQIVNDFQKGDIAEGYSVSREKKESFPLTVTSAQKNPTAFYLCASSRSGGFTEAFFGQGTRLTVV.

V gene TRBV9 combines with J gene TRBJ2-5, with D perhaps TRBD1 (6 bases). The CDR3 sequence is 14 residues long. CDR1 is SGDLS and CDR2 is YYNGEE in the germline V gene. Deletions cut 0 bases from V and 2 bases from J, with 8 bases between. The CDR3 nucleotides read TGTGCCAGCAGCGTAGCTAGGGGGCAAGAGACCCAGTACTTC. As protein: CASSVARGQETQYF.

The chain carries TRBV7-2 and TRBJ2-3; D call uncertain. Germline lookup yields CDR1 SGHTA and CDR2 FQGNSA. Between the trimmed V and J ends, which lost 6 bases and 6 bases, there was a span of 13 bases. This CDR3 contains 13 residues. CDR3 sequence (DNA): TGTGCCAGCAGGAGCCCCATAACGGATACGCAGTATTTT. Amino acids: CASRSPITDTQYF.

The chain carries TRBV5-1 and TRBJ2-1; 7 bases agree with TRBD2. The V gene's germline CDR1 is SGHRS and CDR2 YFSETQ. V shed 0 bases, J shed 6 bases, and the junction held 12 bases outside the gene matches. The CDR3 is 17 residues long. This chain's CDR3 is CASSLAAGGSVGNEQFF. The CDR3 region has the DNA TGCGCCAGCAGCTTGGCCGCGGGCGGGAGTGTGGGCAATGAGCAGTTCTTC.

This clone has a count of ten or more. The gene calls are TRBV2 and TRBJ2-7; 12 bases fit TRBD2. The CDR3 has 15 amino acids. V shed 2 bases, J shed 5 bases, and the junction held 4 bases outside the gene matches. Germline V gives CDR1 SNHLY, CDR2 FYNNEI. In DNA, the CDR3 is TGTGCCAGCAGTGAACAACTAGCGGGAGGCCACGAGCAGTACTTC. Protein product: CASSEQLAGGHEQYF.

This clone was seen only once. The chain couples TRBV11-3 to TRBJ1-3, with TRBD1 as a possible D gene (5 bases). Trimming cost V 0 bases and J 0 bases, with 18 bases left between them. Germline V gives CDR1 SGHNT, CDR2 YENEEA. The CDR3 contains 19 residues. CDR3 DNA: TGTGCCAGCAGCTTAGATATTGGGGCAGAACCGTTCTCTGGAAACACCATATATTTT. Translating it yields CASSLDIGAEPFSGNTIYF.

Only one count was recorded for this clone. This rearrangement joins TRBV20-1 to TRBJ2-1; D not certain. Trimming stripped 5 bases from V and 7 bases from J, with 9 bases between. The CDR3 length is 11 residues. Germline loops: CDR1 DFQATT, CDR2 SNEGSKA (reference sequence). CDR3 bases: TGCAGTGCTCTACTCCGGAATGAGCAGTTCTTC. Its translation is CSALLRNEQFF.

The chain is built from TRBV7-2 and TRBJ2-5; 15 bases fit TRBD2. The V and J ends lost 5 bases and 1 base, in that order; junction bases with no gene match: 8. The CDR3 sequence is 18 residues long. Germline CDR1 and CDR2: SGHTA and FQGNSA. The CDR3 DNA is TGTGCCAGCAGCGCAGCCGGGACTAGCGGGAGGCCCCAAGAGACCCAGTACTTC. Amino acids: CASSAAGTSGRPQETQYF.

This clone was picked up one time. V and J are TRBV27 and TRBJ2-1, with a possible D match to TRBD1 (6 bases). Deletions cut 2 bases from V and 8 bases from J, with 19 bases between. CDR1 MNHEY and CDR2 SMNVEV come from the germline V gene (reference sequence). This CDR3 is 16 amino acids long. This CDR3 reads CASSLRAGVRFDEQFF. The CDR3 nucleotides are TGTGCCAGCAGTTTACGGGCAGGGGTAAGATTCGATGAGCAGTTCTTC.